Presented here are 14 T cell receptor beta chains from one specimen sequenced in a study of OX40 agonist ivuxolimab in advanced cancers. Only in-frame clones appear in the TCRdb table, and some are missing; sequencing was by immunoSEQ multiplex PCR. The sample consists of around 67,000 clones, roughly 85% of them appearing once. Sequencing was performed on CD4+ or CD8+ T cells sorted from blood, taken in a trial of the OX40 agonist ivuxolimab. Receptors were obtained from an adult with an advanced solid tumor such as melanoma, head and neck, liver or kidney cancer.

This clone is classed as medium-sized (0.01 to 0.1%). The chain employs TRBV7-2 and TRBJ1-6, with 11 nucleotides matching TRBD1. In germline, CDR1 is SGHTA, CDR2 FQGNSA. V gave up 0 bases and J gave up 14 bases; unmatched junction bases: 6. This CDR3 comprises 15 residues. DNA for the CDR3: TGTGCCAGCAGCTTAGCTCCGGACAGGGGGCTGACCCTCCACTTT. Protein sequence: CASSLAPDRGLTLHF.

This chain links TRBV11-3 with TRBJ2-1, with 10 bases matching TRBD1. The V and J ends lost 5 bases and 4 bases, in that order; junction bases with no gene match: 5. Germline-derived CDR1 and CDR2 are SGHNT and YENEEA. This CDR3 spans 15 amino acids. Here the CDR3 DNA reads TGTGCCAGCAGCGCTCGACAGGGGGCTTACAATGAGCAGTTCTTC. It yields the protein CASSARQGAYNEQFF.

The chain is built from TRBV7-8 and TRBJ2-3; D unclear. This CDR3 contains 12 residues. The V end was cut by 1 base, the J end by 5 bases, with 4 bases between. Germline lookup yields CDR1 SGHVS and CDR2 FQNEAQ. The CDR3 spells CASSLEGDTQYF. CDR3 nucleotide sequence: TGTGCCAGCAGCTTAGAGGGAGATACGCAGTATTTT.

The J gene is TRBJ1-2, the V gene TRBV7-2; D may be TRBD1 (6 bases). CDR1 and CDR2 (germline): SGHTA, FQGNSA. Trimming took off 5 bases at V and 4 bases at J, with 14 bases between the two ends. There are 14 residues in the CDR3. This chain's CDR3 is CASSTGGVGYGYTF. In DNA, the CDR3 is TGTGCCAGCAGCACCGGGGGCGTAGGCTATGGCTACACCTTC.

This clone showed up just once. The V gene is TRBV12-5, the J gene TRBJ2-7; TRBD1 aligns across 9 bases. The CDR3 length is 15 residues. The germline V gene has CDR1 LGHNT and CDR2 FRNRAP. The V segment lost 7 bases and the J segment 3 bases; nucleotides outside the gene matches: 10. In DNA, the CDR3 is TGTGCTAGTGCCCCCGGGACAGGGCACGACTACGAGCAGTACTTC. Amino acid sequence: CASAPGTGHDYEQYF.

The chain carries TRBV18 and TRBJ2-1; 14 bases agree with TRBD2. The germline V gene encodes CDR1 KGHSH and CDR2 LQKENI. Trimming removed 3 bases from V and 6 bases from J; junction bases left unmatched: 10. The CDR3 spans 18 residues. The CDR3 DNA follows: TGTGCCAGCTCACCCGGGACTAGCGGGAGTCGCATTATCAATGAGCAGTTCTTC. Its protein is CASSPGTSGSRIINEQFF.

V and J are TRBV7-2 and TRBJ2-1; 11 positions match TRBD2. J lost 10 bases, V lost 5 bases, and 13 bases had no gene match. The germline V gene encodes CDR1 SGHTA and CDR2 FQGNSA. The CDR3 is 16 amino acids. The CDR3, as DNA: TGTGCCAGCAGCGCCATTAGCGGGAGGGCCGTCGGAGAGCAGTTCTTC. Protein product: CASSAISGRAVGEQFF.

The rearrangement links TRBV6-5 to TRBJ2-2; tentatively, D is TRBD1 (7 bases). The V and J ends lost 5 bases and 6 bases respectively, with 13 bases between them. Germline V gene lookup returns CDR1 MNHEY and CDR2 SVGAGI. This CDR3 has 14 residues. CDR3 residues: CASSQQGDSGELFF. DNA of the CDR3: TGTGCCAGCAGTCAGCAGGGGGACTCCGGGGAGCTGTTTTTT.

The chain has TRBV5-1 and TRBJ2-3; D unresolved. CDR3 size: 14 residues. Germline V gene sequence: CDR1 SGHRS, CDR2 YFSETQ. V lost 2 bases to trimming and J lost 4 bases, with 11 bases between them. The CDR3: CASSLAISADTQYF. The CDR3, as DNA: TGCGCCAGCAGCTTAGCCATATCAGCAGATACGCAGTATTTT.

The V call is TRBV18, the J call TRBJ2-3; 9 positions agree with TRBD2. Trimming cost V 2 bases and J 4 bases; bases outside gene matches: 7. The germline V gene has CDR1 KGHSH and CDR2 LQKENI. The CDR3 sequence is 16 residues long. Here the CDR3 reads CASSPSGGGAADTQYF. CDR3 nucleotide sequence: TGTGCCAGCTCACCATCTGGCGGGGGGGCGGCAGATACGCAGTATTTT.

This chain joins TRBV29-1 and TRBJ2-3; D may be TRBD1 or TRBD2 (5 bases each). Germline V gives CDR1 SQVTM, CDR2 ANQGSEA. The CDR3 sequence is 15 residues long. Trimming removed 6 bases at V and 3 bases at J, with 19 bases between. This CDR3 reads CSVNSGPPRTDTQYF. CDR3 coding DNA: TGCAGCGTCAACTCGGGGCCGCCGCGAACAGATACGCAGTATTTT.

The chain employs TRBV15 and TRBJ2-6; D is ambiguous. This CDR3 spans 18 amino acids. V was pared by 0 bases and J by 0 bases, with 12 bases between. Germline V gene lookup returns CDR1 LNHNV and CDR2 YYDKDF (reference sequence). The CDR3 is CATSRDPTVSSGANVLTF. Here the CDR3 DNA reads TGTGCCACCAGCAGAGATCCTACCGTGTCCTCTGGGGCCAACGTCCTGACTTTC.

In its sample, this clone was seen a few times. The chain employs TRBV19 and TRBJ1-5; D unclear. CDR3 length equals 12 residues. The germline CDR1 and CDR2 sequences are LNHDA and SQIVND (reference sequence). Between the trimmed V and J ends, which lost 3 bases and 7 bases, there was a span of 7 bases. CDR3 in DNA: TGTGCCAGTAGTATTGATGTCCAGCCCCAGCATTTT. Translated: CASSIDVQPQHF.

This clone showed up just once. V gene TRBV5-1 combines with J gene TRBJ1-2; 11 bases line up with TRBD1. Germline-derived CDR1 and CDR2 are SGHRS and YFSETQ. V shed 0 bases and J 8 bases; nucleotides not matched to a gene: 6. This CDR3 has 15 residues. This CDR3 reads CASSLGTGGEFGYTF. CDR3 bases: TGCGCCAGCAGCTTGGGGACAGGGGGCGAGTTCGGCTACACCTTC.